A single sample gave rise to the 26 T cell receptor beta chains below, sequenced in a study of blood T cell repertoires in COVID-19. Repertoires were generated with immunoSEQ multiplex PCR, while TCRdb's copy carries only in-frame clones and drops some. The top ten clones hold approximately 1.9% of a sample with some 320,000 clones, about 85% of them seen once. Input material: PBMCs or T cells enriched from blood (not recorded which). These receptors all stem from a woman in her twenties or thirties who had been exposed to COVID-19.

This clone was recorded many times. The chain is built from TRBV30 and TRBJ2-5; D possibly corresponds to TRBD2 (5 bases). Trimming removed 2 bases from V and 2 bases from J, with 12 bases in between. The CDR3 is 14 amino acids. CDR1 and CDR2 from the germline V gene are GTSNPN and SVGIG (reference sequence). CDR3 sequence reads: CAWSIPGVQETQYF. CDR3 DNA sequence: TGTGCCTGGAGTATCCCCGGGGTTCAAGAGACCCAGTACTTC. Combining the CDR3 with reference TRBV30 and TRBJ2-5 gives the whole variable domain SQTIHQWPATLVQPVGSPLSLECTVEGTSNPNLYWYRQAAGRGLQLLFYSVGIGQISSEVPQNLSASRPQDRQFILSSKKLLLSDSGFYLCAWSIPGVQETQYFGPGTRLLVL.

CDR3 sequence: CASSSLGQGGGYTF. The CDR3, as DNA: TGTGCCAGCAGTTCCCTTGGACAGGGAGGGGGCTACACCTTC. The chain carries TRBV28 and TRBJ1-2; TRBD1 aligns across 8 bases. CDR1 MDHEN and CDR2 SYDVKM come from the germline V gene. The CDR3 is 14 residues long. V was clipped by 4 bases and J by 8 bases; unmatched bases: 9.

The gene calls are TRBV6-5 and TRBJ2-7, with D possibly TRBD2 on 6 matching bases. V shed 2 bases and J shed 5 bases, with 13 bases lying between them. The germline gives CDR1 MNHEY, CDR2 SVGAGI. The CDR3 extends over 14 amino acids. The CDR3 coding sequence is TGTGCCAGCAGTTACGCGGGACCCTGGGACGAGCAGTACTTC. This codes for CASSYAGPWDEQYF.

This chain connects TRBV27 to TRBJ2-2; possibly TRBD1 for D (6 bases). CDR1 and CDR2 (germline): MNHEY, SMNVEV (reference sequence). V lost 2 bases and J lost 4, with 11 bases in between. This CDR3 comprises 15 residues. The CDR3 nucleotides read TGTGCCAGCAGTTTAGTGGCAGGGGCCACCGGGGAGCTGTTTTTT. It translates to CASSLVAGATGELFF.

This clone has a handful of counts. The J gene is TRBJ1-2, the V gene TRBV11-1, with TRBD1 identical over 7 bases. The germline V gene has CDR1 SGHAT and CDR2 FQDESV (reference sequence). V trimming: 4 bases; J trimming: 3 bases; junction bases outside the gene matches: 2. There are 13 residues in the CDR3. CDR3: CASSWGQHYGYTF. In nucleotides, the CDR3 is TGTGCCAGCAGCTGGGGACAGCACTATGGCTACACCTTC.

The chain is built from TRBV10-3 and TRBJ1-2; 7 positions match TRBD1. This CDR3 spans 18 amino acids. V lost 2 bases and J lost 0; bases outside the gene matches: 12. Germline V CDR1 and CDR2: ENHRY, SYGVKD. In DNA, the CDR3 is TGTGCCATCAGTGAGCCGGGACAGTGGACGACAGCTAACTATGGCTACACCTTC. This sequence encodes CAISEPGQWTTANYGYTF.

This sequence joins TRBV4-2 and TRBJ2-7, with 8 bases identical to TRBD1. The V gene's germline CDR1 is LGHNA and CDR2 YNFKEQ. This CDR3 has 16 residues. Germline trimming cut 2 bases from V and 0 bases from J; bases unmatched to any gene: 6. This CDR3 reads CASSQRGTGLSYEQYF. The DNA of the CDR3 is TGTGCCAGCAGCCAACGCGGGACAGGACTCTCCTACGAGCAGTACTTC.

As regards this clone: Other nucleotide sequences from this sample produce the same CDR3. The V and J genes are TRBV6-5 and TRBJ2-7, with no clear D. Trimming left V 0 bases short and J 3 bases short, with 6 bases between. The CDR3 has 13 residues. Germline V lookup: CDR1 MNHEY, CDR2 SVGAGI. The CDR3: CASSYSSSYEQYF. In nucleotides, the CDR3 is TGTGCCAGCAGTTACTCGTCTAGCTACGAGCAGTACTTC.

This clone appeared a single time. The genes are TRBV7-6 and TRBJ2-7; D may be TRBD1 (5 bases). V lost 5 bases and J 5 bases, leaving 19 bases between the germline ends. The germline gives CDR1 SGHVS, CDR2 FNYEAQ. This CDR3 is built from 15 residues. CDR3 protein: CASSRGDSRSHEQYF. DNA for the CDR3: TGTGCCAGCAGCCGCGGTGACAGCAGATCTCACGAGCAGTACTTC.

The CDR3 nucleotides are TGTGCCAGCAGCTTAGCGGGGGGGCCTGGCAATGAGCAGTTCTTC. Its translation is CASSLAGGPGNEQFF. The chain is built from TRBV11-2 and TRBJ2-1; 8 positions agree with TRBD2. The CDR3 sequence is 15 residues long. The germline V gene has CDR1 SGHAT and CDR2 FQNNGV. Unmatched junction bases numbered 5, after V lost 1 base and J lost 6 bases.

This clone was seen more than once but under ten times. The chain combines TRBV3-1 (or the pseudogene TRBV3-2) with TRBJ2-3; D possibly corresponds to TRBD2 (6 bases). The CDR3 is made up of 18 amino acids. Looked up from germline, CDR1 is LGHDT and CDR2 is YNNKEL (reference sequence). V lost 1 base and J 2 bases, leaving 19 bases between the germline ends. The CDR3 is CASSQVGGGRQYTDTQYF. CDR3 in DNA: TGTGCCAGCAGCCAAGTTGGGGGAGGACGGCAATACACAGATACGCAGTATTTT.

The chain links TRBV3-1 (or the pseudogene TRBV3-2) to TRBJ2-5; TRBD2 matches at 9 bases. The germline CDR1 and CDR2 sequences are LGHDT and YNNKEL (reference sequence). Unmatched junction bases numbered 3, after V lost 5 bases and J lost 5 bases. The CDR3 spans 13 residues. This chain's CDR3 is CASSESGGETQYF. The CDR3 bases are TGTGCCAGCAGCGAAAGCGGGGGGGAGACCCAGTACTTC.

The chain combines TRBV7-3 with TRBJ2-6; perhaps TRBD1 as D (5 bases). The CDR3 length is 16 residues. V lost 5 bases and J lost 0, with 11 bases in between. CDR1 is SGHTA and CDR2 is FQGTGA in the germline V gene. CDR3 residues: CASSRSGNSGANVLTF. The CDR3 nucleotides are TGTGCCAGCAGCCGCTCAGGGAACTCTGGGGCCAACGTCCTGACTTTC.

The genes are TRBV2 and TRBJ1-3; 8 bases fit TRBD1. Germline lookup yields CDR1 SNHLY and CDR2 FYNNEI. The CDR3 covers 16 residues. V was pared by 7 bases and J by 2 bases, with 10 bases of the junction left unmatched. The CDR3, as DNA: TGTGCCAGCACCCAAGCCCCACAGGGGGCTGGAAACACCATATATTTT. As protein: CASTQAPQGAGNTIYF.

V gene TRBV3-1 (or the pseudogene TRBV3-2) combines with J gene TRBJ2-5, with D perhaps matching TRBD2 (6 bases). CDR1 and CDR2 (germline): LGHDT, YNNKEL (reference sequence). Trimming pared 1 base from V and 6 bases from J, leaving 12 bases between. This CDR3 spans 14 amino acids. The CDR3: CASSQGRGRQTQYF. The CDR3 bases are TGTGCCAGCAGCCAAGGGAGGGGACGACAGACCCAGTACTTC.

About this clone: A junction end diverges from the germline sequence, so it may reflect a read error. CDR3 amino acids: CASSSAGLAGTF. CDR3 coding DNA: TGTGCCAGCAGCTCCGCGGGACTAGCGGGAACCTTC. The V call is TRBV7-9, the J call TRBJ2-7, with 13 bases identical to TRBD2. Germline-derived CDR1 and CDR2 are SEHNR and FQNEAQ (reference sequence). This CDR3 has 12 residues.

CDR3 amino acids: CASSPGQGSDTQYF. In DNA form, the CDR3 reads TGCGCCAGCAGCCCGGGACAGGGGTCAGATACGCAGTATTTT. The chain carries TRBV4-3 and TRBJ2-3; the match to TRBD1 covers 10 bases. The CDR3 extends over 14 amino acids. J gave up 4 bases and V 4 bases, and 2 bases lay outside the gene matches. CDR1 and CDR2 (germline): LGHNA, YSLEER.

J is TRBJ2-3 and V is TRBV6-5; maybe TRBD1 (5 bases). In germline, CDR1 is MNHEY, CDR2 SVGAGI. CDR3 length: 13 amino acids. V was clipped by 2 bases and J by 11 bases, with 14 bases between them. CDR3 in amino acids: CASSYPGTRVQYF. The CDR3 region has the DNA TGTGCCAGCAGTTACCCCGGAACCAGGGTGCAGTATTTT.

The CDR3 is CASSPYNQPQHF. The CDR3 DNA reads as TGTGCCAGCAGCCCCTACAATCAGCCCCAGCATTTT. The chain joins TRBV7-2 to TRBJ1-5, with D unresolved. Trimming stripped 5 bases from V and 3 bases from J, with 5 bases between. Germline-derived CDR1 and CDR2 are SGHTA and FQGNSA. This CDR3 spans 12 amino acids.

The V gene is TRBV12-3 or TRBV12-4, the J gene TRBJ1-6; D is undetermined. This CDR3 contains 12 residues. The V end was cut by 3 bases, the J end by 10 bases, with 7 bases between. The DNA of the CDR3 is TGTGCCAGCAGTTTCCGTGGCTCACCCCTCCACTTT. It codes for CASSFRGSPLHF.

This rearrangement joins TRBV2 to TRBJ1-5, with no clear D. The germline CDR1 and CDR2 sequences are SNHLY and FYNNEI. The length of the CDR3 is 13 residues. Trimming removed 7 bases at V and 1 base at J, with 8 bases between. The CDR3: CASKWESNQPQHF. CDR3 DNA sequence: TGTGCCAGCAAGTGGGAGAGCAATCAGCCCCAGCATTTT. Variable domain in full (rest from reference TRBV2 and TRBJ1-5): EPEVTQTPSHQVTQMGQEVILRCVPISNHLYFYWYRQILGQKVEFLVSFYNNEISEKSEIFDDQFSVERPDGSNFTLKIRSTKLEDSAMYFCASKWESNQPQHFGDGTRLSIL.

The V call is TRBV18, the J call TRBJ1-2, with 9 bases identical to TRBD1. This CDR3 is 13 amino acids long. The V and J ends lost 6 bases and 6 bases, in that order; junction bases with no gene match: 5. Germline V lookup: CDR1 KGHSH, CDR2 LQKENI. The CDR3 reads CASSGQGTNGYTF. CDR3 bases: TGTGCCAGCTCGGGACAGGGTACGAATGGCTACACCTTC.

This clone has just a few counts. CDR3 coding DNA: TGTGCCAGCAGTGGGACGGGAGGGCCCTCCTACGAGCAGTACTTC. Translation gives CASSGTGGPSYEQYF. The gene calls are TRBV2 and TRBJ2-7; 8 bases match TRBD2. This CDR3 has 15 residues. The ends lost 4 bases at V and 0 bases at J; junction bases unmatched: 5. The V gene's germline CDR1 is SNHLY and CDR2 FYNNEI.

This clone was recorded a few times. The genes are TRBV7-2 and TRBJ2-3; D is undetermined. Germline assignment: CDR1 SGHTA and CDR2 FQGNSA. V was clipped by 5 bases and J by 4 bases, with 10 bases between them. CDR3 length equals 13 residues. The chain's CDR3 is CASSRPGADTQYF. The CDR3 nucleotides are TGTGCCAGCAGCCGGCCGGGTGCAGATACGCAGTATTTT.

This clone was observed once. V gene TRBV19 combines with J gene TRBJ1-1; 10 bases map to TRBD1. This CDR3 has 18 residues. V lost 5 bases, J lost 1 base, and 13 bases stayed unmatched. Germline assignment: CDR1 LNHDA and CDR2 SQIVND (reference sequence). The CDR3 nucleotides read TGTGCCAGTAGTCGTCAGACAGGGGGCGCGGGGCCGAACACTGAAGCTTTCTTT. Protein product: CASSRQTGGAGPNTEAFF. Full variable domain (missing parts from reference TRBV19 and TRBJ1-1): DGGITQSPKYLFRKEGQNVTLSCEQNLNHDAMYWYRQDPGQGLRLIYYSQIVNDFQKGDIAEGYSVSREKKESFPLTVTSAQKNPTAFYLCASSRQTGGAGPNTEAFFGQGTRLTVV.

The chain has TRBV6-5 and TRBJ1-3; TRBD1 agrees at 10 bases. The germline CDR1 and CDR2 sequences are MNHEY and SVGAGI. The CDR3 extends over 14 amino acids. V gave up 6 bases and J gave up 4 bases; unmatched junction bases: 3. The CDR3 spells CASRRQGAGNTIYF. Here the CDR3 DNA reads TGTGCCAGCAGGCGACAGGGGGCCGGAAACACCATATATTTT.